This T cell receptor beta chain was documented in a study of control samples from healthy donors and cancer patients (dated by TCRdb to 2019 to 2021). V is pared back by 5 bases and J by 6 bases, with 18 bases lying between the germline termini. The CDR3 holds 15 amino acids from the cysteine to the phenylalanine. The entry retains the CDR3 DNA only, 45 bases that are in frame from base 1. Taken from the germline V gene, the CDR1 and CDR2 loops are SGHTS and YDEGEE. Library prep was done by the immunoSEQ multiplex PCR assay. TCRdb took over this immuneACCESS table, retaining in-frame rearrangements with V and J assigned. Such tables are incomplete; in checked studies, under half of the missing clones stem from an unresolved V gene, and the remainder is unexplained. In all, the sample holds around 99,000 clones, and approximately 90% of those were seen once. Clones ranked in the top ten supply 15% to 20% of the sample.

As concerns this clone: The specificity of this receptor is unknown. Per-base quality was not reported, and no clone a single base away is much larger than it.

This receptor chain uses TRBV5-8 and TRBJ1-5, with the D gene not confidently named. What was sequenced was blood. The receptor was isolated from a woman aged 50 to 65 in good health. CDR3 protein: CASRQNSGRGQPQHF. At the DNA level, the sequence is TGTGCCAGCAGGCAGAACTCGGGTCGAGGTCAGCCCCAGCATTTT.